The 9 T cell receptor beta chains below were found in one sample sequenced in a study of OX40 agonist ivuxolimab in advanced cancers. Only in-frame clones appear in the TCRdb table, and some are missing; sequencing was by immunoSEQ multiplex PCR. The sample yields 60,000 or so clones, 75% to 85% seen once. The sequenced sample was CD4+ or CD8+ T cells sorted from blood, obtained in a trial of the OX40 agonist ivuxolimab. These receptors were obtained from an adult with an advanced solid tumor such as melanoma, head and neck, liver or kidney cancer.

This clone is medium-sized in the sample. This chain links TRBV7-3 with TRBJ1-6; 10 bases match TRBD1. Germline CDR1 is SGHTA and CDR2 is FQGTGA. This CDR3 comprises 16 residues. Losses at the gene ends were 0 bases for V and 4 bases for J; bases not matched to a gene: 0. The chain's CDR3 is CASSLTGQGYNSPLHF. In nucleotides, the CDR3 is TGTGCCAGCAGCTTAACGGGACAGGGGTATAATTCACCCCTCCACTTT.

This rearrangement joins TRBV4-1 to TRBJ2-1, with 10 bases that match TRBD2. J lost 3 bases, V lost 3 bases, and 5 bases had no gene match. This CDR3 spans 16 amino acids. Germline CDR1 reads MGHRA; CDR2 reads YSYEKL. CDR3 sequence reads: CASSQLAGANYNEQFF. Here the CDR3 DNA reads TGCGCCAGCAGCCAGCTAGCGGGGGCCAACTACAATGAGCAGTTCTTC.

The CDR3 loop is CASSIMTGLETQYF. CDR3 bases: TGTGCCAGCAGCATAATGACAGGGCTAGAGACCCAGTACTTC. The chain is built from TRBV7-2 and TRBJ2-5, with 7 bases aligning to TRBD1. Unmatched junction bases numbered 7, after V lost 5 bases and J lost 4 bases. This CDR3 is 14 amino acids long. Per germline, CDR1 SGHTA and CDR2 FQGNSA. Variable domain in full (rest from reference TRBV7-2 and TRBJ2-5): GAGVSQSPSNKVTEKGKDVELRCDPISGHTALYWYRQSLGQGLEFLIYFQGNSAPDKSGLPSDRFSAERTGGSVSTLTIQRTQQEDSAVYLCASSIMTGLETQYFGPGTRLLVL.

The rearrangement links TRBV21-1 to TRBJ1-5. TRBV21-1 is a known pseudogene. The CDR3 totals 14 residues. The CDR3 spells CASSFGGPRWPQHF. CDR3 sequence (DNA): TGTGCCAGCAGCTTCGGGGGTCCCAGGTGGCCCCAGCATTTT.

This CDR3 reads CASSYFDITGSYEQYF. Written as DNA, the CDR3 is TGTGCCAGCAGTTATTTTGACATCACCGGCTCCTACGAGCAGTACTTC. The V gene is TRBV6-6, the J gene TRBJ2-7; D not resolved. V was clipped by 3 bases and J by 0 bases, with 15 bases between them. This CDR3 spans 16 amino acids. CDR1 MNHNY and CDR2 SVGAGI come from the germline V gene (reference sequence).

The gene calls are TRBV5-1 and TRBJ2-5; a possible D gene is TRBD2 (7 bases). Per germline, CDR1 SGHRS and CDR2 YFSETQ. This CDR3 is built from 16 residues. Deletions cut 0 bases from V and 2 bases from J, with 14 bases between. The CDR3 loop reads CASSLVGGGVQETQYF. The CDR3 DNA is TGCGCCAGCAGCTTGGTAGGCGGGGGCGTTCAAGAGACCCAGTACTTC. Full variable domain (outside the CDR3, taken from reference TRBV5-1 and TRBJ2-5): KAGVTQTPRYLIKTRGQQVTLSCSPISGHRSVSWYQQTPGQGLQFLFEYFSETQRNKGNFPGRFSGRQFSNSRSEMNVSTLELGDSALYLCASSLVGGGVQETQYFGPGTRLLVL.

DNA of the CDR3: TGTGCCAGCAGTGAAGCGCATTGGGGCAGTGCAACTAATGAAAAACTGTTTTTT. It encodes CASSEAHWGSATNEKLFF. The J gene is TRBJ1-4, the V gene TRBV6-1, with a weak D call TRBD1 (5 bases). Trimming took off 0 bases at V and 0 bases at J, with 14 bases between the two ends. Germline CDR1 and CDR2: MNHNS and SASEGT. The CDR3 length is 18 residues.

This chain connects TRBV11-2 to TRBJ1-6, with 7 bases matching TRBD1. V shed 5 bases and J 15 bases; nucleotides not matched to a gene: 10. This CDR3 comprises 13 residues. The V gene's germline CDR1 is SGHAT and CDR2 FQNNGV. The CDR3 region has the DNA TGTGCCAGCAGCACCAGGGGGGCAGGGAGCCTCCACTTT. Translating it yields CASSTRGAGSLHF.

The chain recombines TRBV7-8 with TRBJ1-6, with unresolved D. The CDR3 totals 19 residues. Germline lookup yields CDR1 SGHVS and CDR2 FQNEAQ. The germline V and J ends were trimmed by 1 base and 0 bases, with 16 bases remaining between them. Here the CDR3 reads CASSLEFSLGSSYNSPLHF. CDR3 DNA: TGTGCCAGCAGCTTAGAGTTCAGTTTAGGGAGCTCCTATAATTCACCCCTCCACTTT.